This note documents a single TCR beta chain sequence. No antigen is known for it. From the reads, TCRdb called clonotypes with MiXCR, one entry per CDR3 protein. The top ten clones hold roughly 10% of a sample with over 450,000 distinct CDR3 sequences, 11% of them seen once. V shed 7 bases, J shed 2 bases, and the junction held 5 bases outside the gene matches. The germline V gene has CDR1 MDHEN and CDR2 SYDVKM. This CDR3 comprises 13 residues. The sample belongs to a study of T cell repertoires in cytomegalovirus infection. Overall study: Shared public TCR beta signatures pointed to both CMV infection and a matching HLA type. Study-level results: Of the TCR beta families, the public ones yielded a cumulative frequency that identified carriers of CMV plus the relevant HLA. It was HLA-C-restricted CMV-specific TCR beta clonotypes that dominated the response ex vivo.

The sequence derives from a human donor in good health (CMV status not recorded). Some clones in this sample may be carry-over from other donors' samples. The chain combines TRBV28 with TRBJ2-7, with 7 bases identical to TRBD1. The sequencing sample was made of PBMCs. CDR3 sequence: CASKTGVPYEQYF. The CDR3 bases are TGTGCCAGCAAAACAGGGGTGCCCTACGAGCAGTACTTC.